This TCR beta chain was found in a study of identical twins. In regard to this clonotype: The antigen remains unidentified.

From the 5' RACE reads, TCRdb called clonotypes with MiXCR, one entry per CDR3 protein. The table shows about 790,000 distinct CDR3 sequences, with about 20% occurring only once. The study, taken as a whole, reports: Out-of-frame alpha sequences shared between twins exhibited an excess of low generation probability. Compared with models, monozygotic twins showed more out-of-frame TCR alpha sharing. Findings came from cross-sectional statistics, without long-term follow-up of donors.

Germline V gene lookup returns CDR1 SGDLS and CDR2 YYNGEE. The CDR3 is made up of 15 amino acids. After removal of 3 bases from V and 2 bases from J, the junction contained 4 bases not matched to a gene. Another study also made use of these data, one on T cells expressing NK-cell markers. Per that paper: Restriction of sorting to alpha-beta TCR T cells was accomplished in several experiments using an anti-gamma-delta TCR antibody.

The source of this sequence is a woman under 30 in good health. This chain links TRBV9 with TRBJ2-3; TRBD2 agrees at 9 bases. Sequenced material: PBMCs. CDR3 sequence reads: CASSASGAFTDTQYF. CDR3 DNA: TGTGCCAGCAGCGCTAGCGGGGCGTTCACAGATACGCAGTATTTT. The full variable domain, completed using reference TRBV9 and TRBJ2-3, is DSGVTQTPKHLITATGQRVTLRCSPRSGDLSVYWYQQSLDQGLQFLIQYYNGEERAKGNILERFSAQQFPDLHSELNLSSLELGDSALYFCASSASGAFTDTQYFGPGTRLTVL.